These T cell receptor beta chains were read from a single sample in a study of blood T cell repertoires in COVID-19. Using immunoSEQ multiplex PCR, the repertoire was profiled, and TCRdb retains in-frame clones only, with some absent. The profile covers fewer than 350,000 clones, with around 90% appearing a single time and about 1.5% taken by the ten largest. Input material: PBMCs or T cells enriched from blood (not recorded which). The receptors shown here come from a woman aged 18-29 years with acute COVID-19. CDR3s include the opening cysteine and the closing phenylalanine or tryptophan. Each record gives: V gene, clone size, J gene, D gene, CDR3 length, CDR3 protein, CDR3 DNA. The D gene is left open where the match is weak. Only part of the rows carry a size: once, few, many, or a class if the clone is expanded.

V gene: TRBV2
clone size: NA
J gene: TRBJ2-1
D gene: TRBD2
CDR3 length: 13
CDR3 protein: CASMPSGRVEQFF
CDR3 DNA: TGTGCCAGCATGCCTAGCGGGAGGGTTGAGCAGTTCTTC

V gene: TRBV14
clone size: NA
J gene: TRBJ2-7
D gene: TRBD1
CDR3 length: 15
CDR3 protein: CASSHPPQGRYEQYF
CDR3 DNA: TGTGCCAGCAGCCATCCGCCACAGGGGCGGTACGAGCAGTACTTC

V gene: TRBV6-5
clone size: NA
J gene: TRBJ1-1
D gene: NA
CDR3 length: 13
CDR3 protein: CASSYEGGSEAFF
CDR3 DNA: TGTGCCAGCAGTTACGAGGGTGGGTCTGAAGCTTTCTTT

V gene: TRBV5-1
clone size: NA
J gene: TRBJ1-2
D gene: NA
CDR3 length: 15
CDR3 protein: CASSLVGGDNYGYTF
CDR3 DNA: TGCGCCAGCAGCCTAGTAGGGGGGGATAACTATGGCTACACCTTC

V gene: TRBV30
clone size: NA
J gene: TRBJ2-1
D gene: NA
CDR3 length: 13
CDR3 protein: CAWRAQSYNEQFF
CDR3 DNA: TGTGCCTGGAGGGCACAGAGCTACAATGAGCAGTTCTTC

V gene: TRBV3-1/TRBV3-2
clone size: NA
J gene: TRBJ2-1
D gene: TRBD2
CDR3 length: 15
CDR3 protein: CAASPPLGGLGEQFF
CDR3 DNA: TGTGCCGCCTCACCCCCCTTGGGAGGGCTAGGCGAGCAGTTCTTC

V gene: TRBV4-2
clone size: few
J gene: TRBJ2-1
D gene: NA
CDR3 length: 13
CDR3 protein: CASGSTPWRPEFF
CDR3 DNA: TGTGCCAGCGGAAGTACGCCATGGAGGCCCGAGTTCTTC

V gene: TRBV27
clone size: NA
J gene: TRBJ2-2
D gene: NA
CDR3 length: 13
CDR3 protein: CASSLISGRELFF
CDR3 DNA: TGTGCCAGCAGTTTAATTTCGGGGAGGGAGCTGTTTTTT

V gene: TRBV5-1
clone size: NA
J gene: TRBJ2-2
D gene: TRBD1
CDR3 length: 17
CDR3 protein: CASRETGGGLGTGELFF
CDR3 DNA: TGCGCCAGCAGAGAGACAGGGGGCGGATTAGGGACCGGGGAGCTGTTTTTT

V gene: TRBV28
clone size: NA
J gene: TRBJ1-2
D gene: TRBD1
CDR3 length: 13
CDR3 protein: CASRADREGGYTF
CDR3 DNA: TGTGCCAGCAGGGCCGACAGGGAAGGTGGCTACACCTTC

V gene: TRBV10-3
clone size: NA
J gene: TRBJ2-3
D gene: NA
CDR3 length: 16
CDR3 protein: CAISQEGVEGTDTQYF
CDR3 DNA: TGTGCCATCAGTCAGGAGGGTGTAGAGGGCACAGATACGCAGTATTTT

V gene: TRBV27
clone size: NA
J gene: TRBJ2-7
D gene: TRBD2
CDR3 length: 16
CDR3 protein: CASSLSGLAPNYEQYF
CDR3 DNA: TGTGCCAGCAGTTTATCGGGACTAGCCCCTAACTACGAGCAGTACTTC

V gene: TRBV2
clone size: NA
J gene: TRBJ1-1
D gene: NA
CDR3 length: 14
CDR3 protein: CASKRARGNTEAFF
CDR3 DNA: TGTGCCAGCAAGAGGGCAAGAGGGAACACTGAAGCTTTCTTT

V gene: TRBV5-5
clone size: few
J gene: TRBJ1-5
D gene: NA
CDR3 length: 13
CDR3 protein: CASRSGGNQPQHF
CDR3 DNA: TGTGCCAGCAGGTCCGGTGGCAATCAGCCCCAGCATTTT

V gene: TRBV5-1
clone size: NA
J gene: TRBJ2-7
D gene: NA
CDR3 length: 13
CDR3 protein: CASRLSRDYEQYF
CDR3 DNA: TGCGCCAGCAGGCTGTCCAGGGACTACGAGCAGTACTTC

V gene: TRBV6-5
clone size: NA
J gene: TRBJ2-5
D gene: TRBD1
CDR3 length: 15
CDR3 protein: CASRGDRGIKETQYF
CDR3 DNA: TGTGCCAGCAGGGGGGACAGGGGTATTAAGGAGACCCAGTACTTC

V gene: TRBV7-9
clone size: NA
J gene: TRBJ2-7
D gene: NA
CDR3 length: 19
CDR3 protein: CASSLVKRGLTPHSYEQYF
CDR3 DNA: TGTGCCAGCAGCTTAGTGAAAAGGGGCTTGACGCCGCACTCCTACGAGCAGTACTTC

V gene: TRBV5-1
clone size: few
J gene: TRBJ1-2
D gene: TRBD1
CDR3 length: 18
CDR3 protein: CASSYETGGRIANYGYTF
CDR3 DNA: TGCGCCAGCAGCTACGAGACAGGGGGCCGAATAGCTAACTATGGCTACACCTTC

V gene: TRBV19
clone size: NA
J gene: TRBJ2-7
D gene: NA
CDR3 length: 14
CDR3 protein: CASSIDADGDEQYF
CDR3 DNA: TGTGCCAGTAGTATAGACGCCGACGGAGACGAGCAGTACTTC

V gene: TRBV28
clone size: NA
J gene: TRBJ2-7
D gene: TRBD2
CDR3 length: 17
CDR3 protein: CASSTSGLASSSYEQYF
CDR3 DNA: TGTGCCAGCAGTACCTCGGGACTAGCGTCCTCGTCTTACGAGCAGTACTTC

V gene: TRBV10-3
clone size: NA
J gene: TRBJ2-7
D gene: TRBD1
CDR3 length: 14
CDR3 protein: CAISESLDRVRQYF
CDR3 DNA: TGTGCCATCAGTGAGTCGTTGGACAGGGTTCGGCAGTACTTC

V gene: TRBV5-1
clone size: NA
J gene: TRBJ2-7
D gene: TRBD2
CDR3 length: 16
CDR3 protein: CASSLSAGTSTYEQYF
CDR3 DNA: TGCGCCAGCAGCTTGAGCGCCGGGACTAGTACCTACGAGCAGTACTTC

V gene: TRBV7-3
clone size: NA
J gene: TRBJ2-7
D gene: NA
CDR3 length: 13
CDR3 protein: CASSLTATYEQYF
CDR3 DNA: TGTGCCAGCAGCTTAACGGCAACCTACGAGCAGTACTTC

V gene: TRBV20-1
clone size: NA
J gene: TRBJ2-7
D gene: NA
CDR3 length: 11
CDR3 protein: CSWREHYEQYF
CDR3 DNA: TGCAGTTGGAGGGAGCACTACGAGCAGTACTTC

V gene: TRBV19
clone size: NA
J gene: TRBJ1-5
D gene: TRBD1
CDR3 length: 16
CDR3 protein: CASNRGQGRSNQPQHF
CDR3 DNA: TGTGCCAGTAACAGAGGACAGGGGCGAAGCAATCAGCCCCAGCATTTT

V gene: TRBV6-2/TRBV6-3
clone size: NA
J gene: TRBJ2-5
D gene: TRBD2
CDR3 length: 15
CDR3 protein: CASSYLAGPQETQYF
CDR3 DNA: TGTGCCAGCAGTTACCTAGCGGGCCCTCAAGAGACCCAGTACTTC

V gene: TRBV5-1
clone size: NA
J gene: TRBJ2-2
D gene: TRBD2
CDR3 length: 15
CDR3 protein: CASSGGTSGNGELFF
CDR3 DNA: TGCGCCAGCAGCGGCGGGACTAGCGGAAACGGGGAGCTGTTTTTT

V gene: TRBV19
clone size: NA
J gene: TRBJ1-3
D gene: TRBD1
CDR3 length: 14
CDR3 protein: CASSDRARRNTIYF
CDR3 DNA: TGTGCCAGTAGTGACAGGGCCCGAAGAAACACCATATATTTT

V gene: TRBV6-1
clone size: once
J gene: TRBJ1-4
D gene: TRBD1
CDR3 length: 15
CDR3 protein: CASSEFDRGNEKLFF
CDR3 DNA: TGTGCCAGCAGTGAATTTGACAGGGGTAATGAAAAACTGTTTTTT

V gene: TRBV19
clone size: few
J gene: TRBJ2-2
D gene: NA
CDR3 length: 15
CDR3 protein: CASNKQGSNTGELFF
CDR3 DNA: TGTGCCAGTAATAAACAGGGATCGAACACCGGGGAGCTGTTTTTT

V gene: TRBV18
clone size: NA
J gene: TRBJ2-7
D gene: TRBD2
CDR3 length: 16
CDR3 protein: CASSRGLGTNDYEQYF
CDR3 DNA: TGTGCCAGCTCACGAGGACTAGGGACGAATGACTACGAGCAGTACTTC

V gene: TRBV18
clone size: once
J gene: TRBJ1-5
D gene: NA
CDR3 length: 14
CDR3 protein: CASSPGALNQPQHF
CDR3 DNA: TGTGCCAGCTCACCAGGAGCCCTCAATCAGCCCCAGCATTTT

V gene: TRBV7-8
clone size: once
J gene: TRBJ2-1
D gene: NA
CDR3 length: 14
CDR3 protein: CASSLGSIYTEQFF
CDR3 DNA: TGTGCCAGCAGCTTAGGATCCATTTACACTGAGCAGTTCTTC

V gene: TRBV9
clone size: once
J gene: TRBJ1-4
D gene: TRBD1
CDR3 length: 12
CDR3 protein: CASGTGNEKLFF
CDR3 DNA: TGTGCCAGCGGGACAGGGAATGAAAAACTGTTTTTT

V gene: TRBV6-6
clone size: NA
J gene: TRBJ2-2
D gene: TRBD2
CDR3 length: 17
CDR3 protein: CASSRGVAGLNTGELFF
CDR3 DNA: TGTGCCAGCAGTCGTGGGGTAGCGGGGCTGAACACCGGGGAGCTGTTTTTT

V gene: TRBV3-1/TRBV3-2
clone size: NA
J gene: TRBJ2-5
D gene: NA
CDR3 length: 14
CDR3 protein: CASTRSEGQETQYF
CDR3 DNA: TGTGCCAGCACCAGGAGTGAGGGCCAAGAGACCCAGTACTTC

V gene: TRBV14
clone size: NA
J gene: TRBJ1-1
D gene: NA
CDR3 length: 13
CDR3 protein: CASSQGRGTEAFF
CDR3 DNA: TGTGCCAGCAGCCAAGGCAGGGGCACTGAAGCTTTCTTT

V gene: TRBV2
clone size: NA
J gene: TRBJ1-1
D gene: NA
CDR3 length: 13
CDR3 protein: CASSERRAGEAFF
CDR3 DNA: TGTGCCAGCAGTGAACGGCGGGCAGGTGAAGCTTTCTTT

V gene: TRBV5-1
clone size: NA
J gene: TRBJ2-7
D gene: TRBD1
CDR3 length: 15
CDR3 protein: CASREPGQGLYEQYF
CDR3 DNA: TGCGCCAGCAGGGAACCGGGACAGGGACTCTACGAGCAGTACTTC

V gene: TRBV4-3
clone size: NA
J gene: TRBJ2-1
D gene: TRBD1
CDR3 length: 15
CDR3 protein: CASTTGTGTYNEQFF
CDR3 DNA: TGCGCCAGCACTACCGGGACAGGAACGTACAATGAGCAGTTCTTC

V gene: TRBV6-5
clone size: NA
J gene: TRBJ1-2
D gene: NA
CDR3 length: 11
CDR3 protein: CASTRGSGYTF
CDR3 DNA: TGTGCCAGCACTCGGGGATCTGGCTACACCTTC

V gene: TRBV30
clone size: NA
J gene: TRBJ2-3
D gene: TRBD2
CDR3 length: 15
CDR3 protein: CAWSRPSGRSDTQYF
CDR3 DNA: TGTGCCTGGAGTCGCCCTAGCGGGAGATCTGATACGCAGTATTTT

V gene: TRBV6-5
clone size: NA
J gene: TRBJ1-1
D gene: NA
CDR3 length: 14
CDR3 protein: CASSYSLGSTEAFF
CDR3 DNA: TGTGCCAGCAGTTACTCATTAGGGAGCACTGAAGCTTTCTTT

V gene: TRBV23-1
clone size: once
J gene: TRBJ2-2
D gene: NA
CDR3 length: 14
CDR3 protein: CASSQSRWTGELFF
CDR3 DNA: TGCGCCAGCAGTCAATCTCGGTGGACCGGGGAGCTGTTTTTT

V gene: TRBV5-5
clone size: NA
J gene: TRBJ1-1
D gene: TRBD1
CDR3 length: 11
CDR3 protein: CASSRGTGAFF
CDR3 DNA: TGTGCCAGCAGCCGAGGGACAGGAGCTTTCTTT

V gene: TRBV28
clone size: NA
J gene: TRBJ2-7
D gene: NA
CDR3 length: 10
CDR3 protein: CASVGYEQYF
CDR3 DNA: TGTGCCAGCGTCGGTTACGAGCAGTACTTC

V gene: TRBV5-1
clone size: NA
J gene: TRBJ1-1
D gene: NA
CDR3 length: 14
CDR3 protein: CASSLASRLAEAFF
CDR3 DNA: TGCGCCAGCAGCTTGGCCAGTCGATTGGCTGAAGCTTTCTTT

V gene: TRBV19
clone size: NA
J gene: TRBJ2-7
D gene: TRBD1
CDR3 length: 14
CDR3 protein: CASSVGQGVGEQYF
CDR3 DNA: TGTGCCAGTAGTGTGGGACAGGGGGTCGGCGAGCAGTACTTC

V gene: TRBV30
clone size: NA
J gene: TRBJ2-2
D gene: TRBD2
CDR3 length: 16
CDR3 protein: CAWSGGLAGNTGELFF
CDR3 DNA: TGTGCCTGGAGTGGAGGACTAGCGGGAAACACCGGGGAGCTGTTTTTT

V gene: TRBV24-1
clone size: few
J gene: TRBJ2-2
D gene: TRBD1
CDR3 length: 16
CDR3 protein: CATSDRTGADTGELFF
CDR3 DNA: TGTGCCACCAGTGACCGGACAGGGGCGGACACCGGGGAGCTGTTTTTT